The clone carrying this T cell receptor (delta chain) is categorized as medium-sized. Per the germline V gene, CDR1 is GEAIGNYY and CDR2 is EKD. The CDR3 length is 19 residues. Trimming at V came to 3 bases and at J to 0 bases, leaving 15 bases not matched to a gene. The record originates from a study of gamma-delta T cells after stem cell transplantation. TCRdb re-called the RT-PCR reads using CATT. Among 2,000 to 3,000 delta-chain clones listed, over 2.5% were seen once. The TCR originated in a human donor. It is not recorded whose cells these are; they may come from a transplant donor. The material sequenced was gamma-delta T cells. The genes are TRDV2 and TRDJ1, with 10 bases fitting TRDD3. The DNA for the CDR3 is TGTGCCTGTGACCTCATTCCTCTGGGGGATAGCGCGGACACCGATAAACTCATCTTT. Translated: CACDLIPLGDSADTDKLIF.